A single sample gave rise to the 13 T cell receptor beta chains below, sequenced in a study of CD8+CD57+ T cells in acquired aplastic anemia. Sequencing involved patients with CD8+CD57+ cell expansion previously shown by flow cytometry. Researchers used genomic DNA as the template to profile TCR beta VDJ and CDR3. From the reads, TCRdb called clonotypes with MiXCR, one entry per CDR3 protein. Of about half a million distinct CDR3 sequences listed, roughly 34% are singletons. The specimen was sorted CD4+, CD8+, or CD8+CD57+ T cells (not recorded which) from PBMCs. These TCRs come from a human donor with aplastic anemia.

In its sample, this clonotype was seen a few times. The CDR3 loop reads CARFGSDYGYTF. The CDR3 DNA reads TGTGCTAGATTCGGCAGTGACTATGGCTACACCTTC. J is TRBJ1-2 and V is TRBV25-1; no clear D. CDR3 length: 12 amino acids. Germline-derived CDR1 and CDR2 are MGHDK and SYGVNS.

The chain joins TRBV6-1 to TRBJ1-3; tentative D call: TRBD1 (5 bases). Trimming removed 3 bases from V and 4 bases from J, with 16 bases in between. CDR1 and CDR2 (germline): MNHNS, SASEGT. The CDR3 is made up of 16 amino acids. The CDR3 is CASSDLRGAGGNTIYF. DNA of the CDR3: TGTGCCAGCAGTGATCTACGGGGCGCGGGAGGAAACACCATATATTTT.

This sequence joins TRBV29-1 and TRBJ2-5; D is unclear. Germline V CDR1 and CDR2: SQVTM, ANQGSEA. V was clipped by 6 bases and J by 5 bases, with 10 bases between them. The CDR3 extends over 11 amino acids. This CDR3 is CSVHARETQYF. The DNA of the CDR3 is TGCAGCGTGCATGCCCGGGAGACCCAGTACTTC.

There are many counts of this clonotype. This chain links TRBV20-1 with TRBJ2-7; 12 nucleotides match TRBD2. CDR3 length equals 14 residues. Germline CDR1 is DFQATT and CDR2 is SNEGSKA (reference sequence). V lost 5 bases and J lost 4; bases outside the gene matches: 6. The CDR3 DNA sequence: TGCAGTGCTCCTAGCGGGAGGGGAGCGTACGAGCAGTACTTC. Its translation is CSAPSGRGAYEQYF.

The rearrangement joins TRBV4-2 to TRBJ1-6; TRBD1 might be the D (6 bases). Germline-derived CDR1 and CDR2 are LGHNA and YNFKEQ. Trimming pared 4 bases from V and 0 bases from J, leaving 13 bases between. The CDR3 length is 17 residues. CDR3 nucleotides: TGTGCCAGCAGCCCCGACGGGGGCGGCTCCTATAATTCACCCCTCCACTTT. Its protein is CASSPDGGGSYNSPLHF.

To note about this clonotype: Just one base apart from a much larger clone, this may be a read error. The chain is built from TRBV11-1 and TRBJ2-3, with 7 nucleotides matching TRBD1. Germline lookup yields CDR1 SGHAT and CDR2 FQDESV (reference sequence). The CDR3 is 15 residues long. This CDR3 is CANSLATGGTDTQYF. CDR3 nucleotides: TGTGCCAACAGCTTAGCTACAGGGGGCACAGATACGCAGTATTTT.

This clonotype has a count of ten or more. The chain couples TRBV2 to TRBJ1-2; no clear D gene. The CDR3 is 16 amino acids. In germline, CDR1 is SNHLY, CDR2 FYNNEI. V was pared by 3 bases and J by 7 bases, with 21 bases between. The CDR3 loop reads CASSDDSGLNPAGYTF. CDR3 bases: TGTGCCAGCAGTGATGATTCCGGGTTGAATCCGGCTGGCTACACCTTC.

The V and J genes are TRBV11-2 and TRBJ2-2, with unresolved D. V was pared by 0 bases and J by 2 bases, with 10 bases between. Per the germline V gene, CDR1 is SGHAT and CDR2 is FQNNGV. This CDR3 spans 16 amino acids. CDR3 coding DNA: TGTGCCAGCAGCTTAGAGAATATAGTTAACACCGGGGAGCTGTTTTTT. It specifies CASSLENIVNTGELFF. Supplemented by reference TRBV11-2 and TRBJ2-2, the full variable domain reads EAGVAQSPRYKIIEKRQSVAFWCNPISGHATLYWYQQILGQGPKLLIQFQNNGVVDDSQLPKDRFSAERLKGVDSTLKIQPAKLEDSAVYLCASSLENIVNTGELFFGEGSRLTVL.

The chain recombines TRBV2 with TRBJ1-2; no reliable D call. Germline loops: CDR1 SNHLY, CDR2 FYNNEI. This CDR3 is built from 14 residues. V was pared by 6 bases and J by 4 bases, with 15 bases between. The DNA of the CDR3 is TGTGCCAGCAGAGGACTAGCGGCCATCTATGGCTACACCTTC. As protein: CASRGLAAIYGYTF. The full variable domain, in which reference TRBV2 and TRBJ1-2 provide the parts outside the CDR3, is EPEVTQTPSHQVTQMGQEVILRCVPISNHLYFYWYRQILGQKVEFLVSFYNNEISEKSEIFDDQFSVERPDGSNFTLKIRSTKLEDSAMYFCASRGLAAIYGYTFGSGTRLTVV.

The rearrangement links TRBV11-2 to TRBJ2-4, with TRBD2 matching over 14 bases. CDR1 and CDR2 from the germline V gene are SGHAT and FQNNGV. V lost 4 bases and J lost 7; bases outside the gene matches: 3. The CDR3 length is 15 residues. DNA of the CDR3: TGTGCCAGCAGCTCCCGGACTAGCGGGAGGAACATTCAGTACTTC. This translates into CASSSRTSGRNIQYF.

The CDR3 region has the DNA TGCGCCAGCAGCCACCGACTAGTAGATGAGCAGTTCTTC. Protein product: CASSHRLVDEQFF. The chain joins TRBV4-3 to TRBJ2-1; D is possibly TRBD2 (6 bases). From germline, CDR1 is LGHNA and CDR2 YSLEER. Deletions cut 3 bases from V and 8 bases from J, with 11 bases between. The CDR3 has 13 residues.

This clonotype has ten or more counts. The CDR3 DNA sequence: TGCAGCGTTGAAGGTGGGGCCTATGGCTACACCTTC. Protein sequence: CSVEGGAYGYTF. The V gene is TRBV29-1, the J gene TRBJ1-2, with a possible D match to TRBD1 (5 bases). The CDR3 is 12 amino acids. Deletions cut 1 base from V and 4 bases from J, with 7 bases between. CDR1 SQVTM and CDR2 ANQGSEA come from the germline V gene. Using reference TRBV29-1 and TRBJ1-2 for the parts outside the CDR3, the full variable domain is SAVISQKPSRDICQRGTSLTIQCQVDSQVTMMFWYRQQPGQSLTLIATANQGSEATYESGFVIDKFPISRPNLTFSTLTVSNMSPEDSSIYLCSVEGGAYGYTFGSGTRLTVV.

The chain is built from TRBV6-4 and TRBJ1-4; no clear D. The CDR3 length is 17 residues. CDR1 MRHNA and CDR2 SNTAGT come from the germline V gene. The germline V and J ends were trimmed by 5 bases and 13 bases, with 29 bases remaining between them. The CDR3 sequence: CASSNTPGLVISGRLFF. The CDR3 nucleotides are TGTGCCAGCAGTAACACACCCGGGTTGGTGATTTCAGGTAGACTGTTTTTT.